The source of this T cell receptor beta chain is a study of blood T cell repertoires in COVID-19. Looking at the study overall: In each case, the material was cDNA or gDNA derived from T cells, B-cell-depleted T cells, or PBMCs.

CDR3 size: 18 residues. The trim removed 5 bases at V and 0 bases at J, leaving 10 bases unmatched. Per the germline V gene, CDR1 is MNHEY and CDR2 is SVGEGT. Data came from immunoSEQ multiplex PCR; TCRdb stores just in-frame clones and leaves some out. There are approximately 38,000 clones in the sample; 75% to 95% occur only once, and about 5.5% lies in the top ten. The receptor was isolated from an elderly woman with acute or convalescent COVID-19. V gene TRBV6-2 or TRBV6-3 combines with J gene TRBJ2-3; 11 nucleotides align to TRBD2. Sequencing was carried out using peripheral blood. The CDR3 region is CASSRRLAGTSSTDTQYF. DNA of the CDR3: TGTGCCAGCAGTAGAAGACTAGCGGGGACCTCTAGCACAGATACGCAGTATTTT.